This T cell receptor (beta chain) was identified in a study of blood T cell repertoires in COVID-19. Sequencing used immunoSEQ multiplex PCR; TCRdb keeps in-frame clones, though not all of them. The sample yields under 500,000 clones, 70% to 90% seen once. The CDR3 extends over 15 amino acids. V lost 2 bases, J lost 2 bases, and 12 bases lay in between. Germline V gene data show CDR1 as SGHTA and CDR2 as FQGNSA. The sequencing input was PBMCs or T cells enriched from blood (not recorded which). The chain uses TRBV7-2 and TRBJ1-2; weak D call: TRBD1 (6 bases). This receptor was identified in a woman between 18 and 29 years old with acute COVID-19. In DNA, the CDR3 is TGTGCCAGCAGCTTACGGTGGACAGACAACTATGGCTACACCTTC. This gives the protein CASSLRWTDNYGYTF.